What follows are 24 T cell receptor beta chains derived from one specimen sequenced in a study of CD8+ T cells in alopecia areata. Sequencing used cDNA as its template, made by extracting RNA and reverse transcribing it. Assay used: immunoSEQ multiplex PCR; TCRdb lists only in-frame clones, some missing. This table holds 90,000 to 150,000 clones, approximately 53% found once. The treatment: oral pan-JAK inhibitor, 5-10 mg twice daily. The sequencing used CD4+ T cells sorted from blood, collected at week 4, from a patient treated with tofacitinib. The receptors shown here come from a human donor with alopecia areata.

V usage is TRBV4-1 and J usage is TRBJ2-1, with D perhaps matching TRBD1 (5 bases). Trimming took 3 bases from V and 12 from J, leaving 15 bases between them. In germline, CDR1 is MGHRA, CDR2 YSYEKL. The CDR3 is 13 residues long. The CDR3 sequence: CASSHFQAQGQFF. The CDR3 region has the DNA TGCGCCAGCAGCCACTTCCAGGCCCAGGGGCAGTTCTTC.

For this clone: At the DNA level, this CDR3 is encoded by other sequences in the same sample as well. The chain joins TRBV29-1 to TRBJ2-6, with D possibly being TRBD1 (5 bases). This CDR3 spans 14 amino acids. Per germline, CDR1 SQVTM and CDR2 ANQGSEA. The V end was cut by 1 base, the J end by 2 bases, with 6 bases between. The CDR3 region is CSVEGGAGANVLTF. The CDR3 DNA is TGCAGCGTTGAAGGGGGCGCTGGGGCCAACGTCCTGACTTTC.

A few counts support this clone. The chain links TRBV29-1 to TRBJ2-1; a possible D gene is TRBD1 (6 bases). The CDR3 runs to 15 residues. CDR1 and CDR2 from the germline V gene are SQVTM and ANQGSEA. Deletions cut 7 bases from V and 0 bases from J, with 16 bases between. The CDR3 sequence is CSGGGSGSSYNEQFF. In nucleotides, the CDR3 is TGCAGCGGAGGGGGTTCGGGCAGCTCCTACAATGAGCAGTTCTTC.

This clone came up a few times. CDR3 nucleotides: TGCGCCAGCAGCCAAGATATACGGCAAAGTGCTGGAAACACCATATATTTT. Translated, it gives CASSQDIRQSAGNTIYF. This chain uses TRBV4-1 with TRBJ1-3; D is unclear. This CDR3 has 17 residues. From germline, CDR1 is MGHRA and CDR2 YSYEKL. With 0 bases removed from V and 2 bases from J, the gap between germline ends came to 14 bases.

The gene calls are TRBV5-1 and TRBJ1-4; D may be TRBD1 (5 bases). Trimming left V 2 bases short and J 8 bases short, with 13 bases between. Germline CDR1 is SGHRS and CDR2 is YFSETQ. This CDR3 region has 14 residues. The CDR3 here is CASSFGQGGEKLFF. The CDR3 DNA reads TGCGCCAGCAGCTTCGGTCAGGGAGGAGAAAAACTGTTTTTT. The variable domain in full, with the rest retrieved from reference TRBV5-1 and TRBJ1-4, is KAGVTQTPRYLIKTRGQQVTLSCSPISGHRSVSWYQQTPGQGLQFLFEYFSETQRNKGNFPGRFSGRQFSNSRSEMNVSTLELGDSALYLCASSFGQGGEKLFFGSGTQLSVL.

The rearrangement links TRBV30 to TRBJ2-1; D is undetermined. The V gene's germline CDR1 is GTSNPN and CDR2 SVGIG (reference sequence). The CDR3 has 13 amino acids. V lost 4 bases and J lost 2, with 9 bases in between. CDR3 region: CAWTLGPYNEQFF. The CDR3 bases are TGTGCCTGGACCCTTGGCCCCTACAATGAGCAGTTCTTC.

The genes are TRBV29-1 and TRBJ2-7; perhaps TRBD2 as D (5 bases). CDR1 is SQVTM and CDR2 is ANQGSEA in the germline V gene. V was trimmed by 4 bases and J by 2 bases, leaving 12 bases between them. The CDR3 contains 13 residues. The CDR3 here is CSVGGWDTYEQYF. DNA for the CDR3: TGCAGCGTTGGAGGGTGGGATACCTACGAGCAGTACTTC.

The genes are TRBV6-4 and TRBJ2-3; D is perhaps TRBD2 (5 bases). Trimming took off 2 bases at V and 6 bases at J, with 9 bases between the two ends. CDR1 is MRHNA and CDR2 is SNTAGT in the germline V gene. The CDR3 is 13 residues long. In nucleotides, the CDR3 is TGTGCCAGCAGTGACGAGGGCGGGGATACGCAGTATTTT. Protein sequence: CASSDEGGDTQYF.

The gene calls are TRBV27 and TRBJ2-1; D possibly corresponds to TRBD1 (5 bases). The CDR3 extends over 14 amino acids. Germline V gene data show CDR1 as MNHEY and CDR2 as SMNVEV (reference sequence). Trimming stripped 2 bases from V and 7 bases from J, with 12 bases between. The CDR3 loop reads CASSLNRQPNEQFF. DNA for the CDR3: TGTGCCAGCAGTTTAAATCGACAGCCTAATGAGCAGTTCTTC.

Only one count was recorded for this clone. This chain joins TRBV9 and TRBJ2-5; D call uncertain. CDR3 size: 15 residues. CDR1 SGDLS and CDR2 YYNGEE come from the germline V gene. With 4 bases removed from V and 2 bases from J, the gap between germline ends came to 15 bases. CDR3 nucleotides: TGTGCCAGCAGCTCCTTTAGGTCGCAACAAGAGACCCAGTACTTC. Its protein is CASSSFRSQQETQYF.

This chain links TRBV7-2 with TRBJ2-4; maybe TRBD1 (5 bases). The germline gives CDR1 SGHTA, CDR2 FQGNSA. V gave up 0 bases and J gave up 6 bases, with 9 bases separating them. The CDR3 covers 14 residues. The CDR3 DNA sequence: TGTGCCAGCAGCTTAGCGGATAGGGGAAACATTCAGTACTTC. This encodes CASSLADRGNIQYF.

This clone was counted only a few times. The CDR3 sequence: CAWSPGTGGFYGYTF. The CDR3 nucleotides read TGTGCCTGGAGTCCCGGGACAGGCGGCTTCTATGGCTACACCTTC. The rearrangement uses TRBV30 and TRBJ1-2; TRBD1 aligns across 8 bases. Germline CDR1 GTSNPN, CDR2 SVGIG (reference sequence). The length of the CDR3 is 15 residues. Trimming at V came to 2 bases and at J to 4 bases, leaving 9 bases not matched to a gene.

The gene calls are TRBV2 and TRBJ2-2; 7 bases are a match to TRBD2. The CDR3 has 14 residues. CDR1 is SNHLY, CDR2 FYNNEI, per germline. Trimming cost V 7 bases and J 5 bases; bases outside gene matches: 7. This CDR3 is CASIRTSVTGELFF. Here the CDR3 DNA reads TGTGCCAGCATTCGAACTAGCGTTACCGGGGAGCTGTTTTTT.

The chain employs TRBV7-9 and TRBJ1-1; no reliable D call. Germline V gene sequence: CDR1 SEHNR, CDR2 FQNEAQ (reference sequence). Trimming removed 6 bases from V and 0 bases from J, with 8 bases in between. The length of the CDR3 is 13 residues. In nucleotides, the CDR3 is TGTGCCAGCAGGATCGACATGAACACTGAAGCTTTCTTT. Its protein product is CASRIDMNTEAFF. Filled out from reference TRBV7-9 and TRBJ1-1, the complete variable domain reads DTGVSQNPRHKITKRGQNVTFRCDPISEHNRLYWYRQTLGQGPEFLTYFQNEAQLEKSRLLSDRFSAERPKGSFSTLEIQRTEQGDSAMYLCASRIDMNTEAFFGQGTRLTVV.

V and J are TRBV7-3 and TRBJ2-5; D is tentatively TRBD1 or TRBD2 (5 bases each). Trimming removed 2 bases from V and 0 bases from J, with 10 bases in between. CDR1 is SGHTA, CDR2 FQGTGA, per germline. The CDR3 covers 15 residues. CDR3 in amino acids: CASSLAGTYQETQYF. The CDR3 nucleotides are TGTGCCAGCAGCTTAGCCGGGACGTACCAAGAGACCCAGTACTTC.

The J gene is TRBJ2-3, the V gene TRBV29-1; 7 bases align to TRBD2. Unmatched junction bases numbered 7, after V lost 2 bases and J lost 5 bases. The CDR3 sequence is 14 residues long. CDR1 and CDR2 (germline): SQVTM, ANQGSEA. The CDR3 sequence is CSVEQGLIKDTQYF. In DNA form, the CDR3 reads TGCAGCGTTGAACAGGGACTAATCAAAGATACGCAGTATTTT.

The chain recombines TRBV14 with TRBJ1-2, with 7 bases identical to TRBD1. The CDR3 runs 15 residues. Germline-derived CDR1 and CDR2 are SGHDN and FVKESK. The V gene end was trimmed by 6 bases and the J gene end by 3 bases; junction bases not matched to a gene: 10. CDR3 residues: CASRKKGQDDYGYTF. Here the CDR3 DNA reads TGTGCCAGCAGAAAGAAAGGACAGGATGACTATGGCTACACCTTC.

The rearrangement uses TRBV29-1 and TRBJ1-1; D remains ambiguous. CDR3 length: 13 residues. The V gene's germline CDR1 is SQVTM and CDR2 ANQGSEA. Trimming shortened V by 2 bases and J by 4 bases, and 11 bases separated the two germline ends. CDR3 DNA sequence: TGCAGCGTTGAACACCGGAGAAGCACTGAAGCTTTCTTT. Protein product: CSVEHRRSTEAFF.

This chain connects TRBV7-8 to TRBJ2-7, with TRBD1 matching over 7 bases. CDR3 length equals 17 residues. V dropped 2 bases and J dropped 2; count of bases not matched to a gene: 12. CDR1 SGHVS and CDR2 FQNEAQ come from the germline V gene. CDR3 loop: CASSLNSVGQSTYEQYF. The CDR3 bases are TGTGCCAGCAGCTTAAACTCTGTGGGACAGAGTACCTACGAGCAGTACTTC.

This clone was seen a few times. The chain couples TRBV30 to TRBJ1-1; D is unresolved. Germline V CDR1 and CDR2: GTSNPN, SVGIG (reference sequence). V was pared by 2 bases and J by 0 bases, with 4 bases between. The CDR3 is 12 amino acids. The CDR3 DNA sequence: TGTGCCTGGAGTATAATGAACACTGAAGCTTTCTTT. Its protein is CAWSIMNTEAFF.

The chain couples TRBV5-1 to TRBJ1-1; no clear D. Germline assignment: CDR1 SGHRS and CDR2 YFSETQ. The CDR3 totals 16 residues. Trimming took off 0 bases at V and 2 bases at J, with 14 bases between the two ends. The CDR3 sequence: CASSLEIINPNTEAFF. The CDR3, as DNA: TGCGCCAGCAGCTTGGAAATTATCAACCCAAACACTGAAGCTTTCTTT.

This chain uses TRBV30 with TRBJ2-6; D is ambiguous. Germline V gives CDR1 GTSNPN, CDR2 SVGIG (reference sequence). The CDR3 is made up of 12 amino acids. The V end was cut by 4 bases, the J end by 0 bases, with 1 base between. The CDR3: CAWNSGANVLTF. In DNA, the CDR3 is TGTGCCTGGAACTCTGGGGCCAACGTCCTGACTTTC.

Here the CDR3 DNA reads TGTGCCAGCAGCGTCGACCTTAGTGGCGAGCAGTTCTTC. This sequence encodes CASSVDLSGEQFF. The V gene is TRBV9, the J gene TRBJ2-1; D gene unclear. Germline loops: CDR1 SGDLS, CDR2 YYNGEE. Trimming removed 2 bases at V and 10 bases at J, with 13 bases between. The CDR3 is 13 amino acids.

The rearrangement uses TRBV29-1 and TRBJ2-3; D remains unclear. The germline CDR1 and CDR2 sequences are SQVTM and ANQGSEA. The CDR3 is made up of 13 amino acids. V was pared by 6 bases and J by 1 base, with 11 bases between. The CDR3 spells CSVNLGGTDTQYF. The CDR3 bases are TGCAGCGTGAATTTGGGCGGCACAGATACGCAGTATTTT.